This is a list of T cell receptor beta chains from one sample in a study of cytomegalovirus exposure and HLA in healthy donors. Profiling relied on immunoSEQ multiplex PCR, and the TCRdb table lists in-frame clones only, not all of them. This table has over 150,000 clones, about 80% appearing once. Specimen: PBMCs. The receptors were sampled from a man between 18 and 35 years old in good health and CMV-seronegative. The CDR3 runs from the conserved cysteine through the conserved F or W. D genes are given only for firm matches. Some rows have no size entry. The others give once, few or many, or a class for an expanded clone.

>TRBV5-1|TRBJ2-1|.|.
CASSLSPYNEQFF
TGCGCCAGCAGCTTAAGCCCCTACAATGAGCAGTTCTTC
>TRBV13|TRBJ2-5|.|TRBD2
CASSFLAEETQYF
TGTGCCAGCAGCTTTCTAGCGGAAGAGACCCAGTACTTC
>TRBV2|TRBJ2-7|.|TRBD2
CASSEYGGSSYEQYF
TGTGCCAGCAGTGAATATGGCGGGAGCTCCTACGAGCAGTACTTC
>TRBV5-4|TRBJ2-5|.|TRBD2
CASSSLLRGGAQTQYF
TGTGCCAGCAGCTCCCTCTTGCGGGGGGGCGCACAGACCCAGTACTTC
>TRBV2|TRBJ1-3|.|.
CASRDDRSGGNTIYF
TGTGCCAGCAGAGACGACAGGAGCGGAGGAAACACCATATATTTT
>TRBV19|TRBJ1-2|.|.
CASNFGQLANYGYTF
TGTGCCAGTAACTTCGGACAGTTAGCTAACTATGGCTACACCTTC
>TRBV4-2|TRBJ2-5|.|.
CASSQAVSLETQYF
TGTGCCAGCAGCCAAGCGGTCTCTTTGGAGACCCAGTACTTC
>TRBV15|TRBJ1-4|.|.
CATSTYRLGNEKLFF
TGTGCCACCAGCACTTACAGGTTGGGTAATGAAAAACTGTTTTTT
>TRBV28|TRBJ2-4|.|.
CASSLTPSATNIQYF
TGTGCCAGCAGTTTAACCCCTAGCGCCACAAACATTCAGTACTTC
>TRBV7-3|TRBJ2-1|.|TRBD2
CASSASGGAYNEQFF
TGTGCCAGCAGCGCTAGCGGGGGGGCCTACAATGAGCAGTTCTTC
>TRBV6-4|TRBJ2-7|once|.
CASSNTGGEGGEQYF
TGTGCCAGCAGTAACACAGGAGGGGAAGGCGGCGAGCAGTACTTC
>TRBV6-5|TRBJ2-7|.|TRBD1
CASRYGTGNYYEQYF
TGTGCCAGCAGATACGGGACAGGCAATTACTACGAGCAGTACTTC
>TRBV5-1|TRBJ2-2|.|.
CASSETAKNTGELFF
TGCGCCAGCAGCGAGACAGCCAAGAACACCGGGGAGCTGTTTTTT
>TRBV4-1|TRBJ1-6|.|.
CASSQDTQASSYNSPLHF
TGCGCCAGCAGCCAAGATACCCAGGCGAGCTCCTATAATTCACCCCTCCACTTT
>TRBV6-5|TRBJ2-3|.|.
CASSYPGKDTQYF
TGTGCCAGCAGTTATCCAGGAAAAGATACGCAGTATTTT
>TRBV9|TRBJ2-1|.|TRBD2
CASSTSGRANNEQFF
TGTGCCAGCAGCACCAGCGGGAGGGCCAACAATGAGCAGTTCTTC
>TRBV6-1|TRBJ1-3|.|.
CASSDYPGNTIYF
TGTGCCAGCAGTGATTATCCGGGAAACACCATATATTTT
>TRBV7-9|TRBJ2-3|.|TRBD2
CASSGGTSGWAQYF
TGTGCCAGCAGCGGGGGGACTAGCGGGTGGGCGCAGTATTTT
>TRBV7-6|TRBJ2-7|.|.
CASSQGAGYEQYF
TGTGCCAGCAGTCAAGGGGCCGGCTACGAGCAGTACTTC
>TRBV11-3|TRBJ1-5|.|.
CASNISDYSNQPQHF
TGTGCCAGCAACATCTCCGATTATAGCAATCAGCCCCAGCATTTT
>TRBV9|TRBJ2-2|.|TRBD2
CASSVEAAGGSNTGELFF
TGTGCCAGCAGCGTAGAGGCAGCGGGGGGGTCGAACACCGGGGAGCTGTTTTTT
>TRBV7-9|TRBJ2-7|.|.
CASSLALRGEQYF
TGTGCCAGCAGCTTAGCGCTAAGAGGCGAGCAGTACTTC
>TRBV4-3|TRBJ2-7|.|TRBD1
CASSQADRDSYEQYF
TGCGCCAGCAGCCAAGCAGACAGGGACTCCTACGAGCAGTACTTC
>TRBV5-6|TRBJ2-7|.|.
CASSLGFPSEQYF
TGTGCCAGCAGCTTGGGATTTCCGAGCGAGCAGTACTTC
>TRBV5-5|TRBJ2-7|.|TRBD2
CASSLNSGEFRYEQYF
TGTGCCAGCAGCCTCAATAGCGGGGAGTTCCGATACGAGCAGTACTTC
>TRBV9|TRBJ2-3|.|TRBD1
CASSGEPGQGTDTQYF
TGTGCCAGCAGCGGTGAACCGGGACAGGGCACAGATACGCAGTATTTT
>TRBV7-9|TRBJ2-5|.|TRBD2
CASSSLRASGRTYQETQYF
TGTGCCAGCAGCTCCTTGCGGGCTAGCGGGAGGACGTACCAAGAGACCCAGTACTTC
>TRBV2|TRBJ2-7|.|TRBD2
CASSFRPQTSGRYEQYF
TGTGCCAGCAGCTTTCGCCCCCAGACTAGCGGGAGGTACGAGCAGTACTTC